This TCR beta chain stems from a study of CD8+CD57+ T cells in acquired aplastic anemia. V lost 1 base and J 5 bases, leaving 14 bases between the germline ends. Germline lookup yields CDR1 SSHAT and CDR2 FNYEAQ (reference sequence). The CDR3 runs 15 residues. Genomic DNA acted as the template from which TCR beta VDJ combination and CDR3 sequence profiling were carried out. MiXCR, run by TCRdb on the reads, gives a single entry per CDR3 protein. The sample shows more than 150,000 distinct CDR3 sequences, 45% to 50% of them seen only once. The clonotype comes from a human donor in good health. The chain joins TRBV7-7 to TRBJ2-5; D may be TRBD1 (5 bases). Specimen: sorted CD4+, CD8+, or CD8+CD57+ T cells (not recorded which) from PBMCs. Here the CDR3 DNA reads TGTGCCAGCAGCTTAGGTACAGGCTCCGGGGAGACCCAGTACTTC. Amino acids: CASSLGTGSGETQYF.